What follows describes a single T cell receptor (beta chain). An end of the junction does not agree with germline; a read error may underlie this. This sample is drawn from a study of blood T cell repertoires in COVID-19. Study-wide background: Specimens from acute and convalescent COVID-19 originated in the United States, Italy and Spain. Sample material is recorded as cDNA or gDNA derived from T cells, B-cell-depleted T cells, or PBMCs.

The data were produced by immunoSEQ multiplex PCR, yet TCRdb's version contains in-frame clones alone and is incomplete. The data hold about 190,000 clones, with more than 70% observed a single time. The source material was peripheral blood. This TCR was sampled from a man between 18 and 35 years old with active or convalescent COVID-19.

CDR3 sequence: CASSGSGEGEQYF. The CDR3 bases are TGTGCTAGCAGCGGGTCCGGGGAAGGCGAGCAGTACTTC. J is TRBJ2-7 and V is TRBV7-7, with D possibly being TRBD2 (6 bases). CDR1 is SSHAT, CDR2 FNYEAQ, per germline (reference sequence). CDR3 length: 13 amino acids.